This T cell receptor (beta chain) derives from a study of T cells in Graves' hyperthyroidism and ophthalmopathy. Study-wide results and limits: Expanded thyroid clonotypes (above 0.001) were mostly also found in blood. From stable hyperthyroidism, ophthalmopathy was set apart by a 13 V-J model.

This CDR3 has 14 amino acids. Germline V gene data show CDR1 as SGDLS and CDR2 as YYNGEE. Germline trimming cut 0 bases from V and 4 bases from J; bases unmatched to any gene: 4. Regions amplified from RNA transcripts were the TCR beta CDR3 regions. When the TCR CDR3 underwent first-round RT-PCR, the HTBI primer set was used. TCRdb re-called the multiplex PCR reads through MiXCR, storing one row per CDR3 protein. Here the sample spans some 560,000 distinct CDR3 sequences, around 15% being singletons. This clonotype was seen repeatedly, ten times or more. Its antigen is unknown. The sequenced sample was blood. This sequence joins TRBV9 and TRBJ2-7; 7 bases align to TRBD2. This TCR came from a woman in her thirties or forties with Graves' hyperthyroidism. Here the CDR3 DNA reads TGTGCCAGCAGCGTAGGCAGGGAGGGTTACGAGCAGTACTTC. It is translated as CASSVGREGYEQYF.